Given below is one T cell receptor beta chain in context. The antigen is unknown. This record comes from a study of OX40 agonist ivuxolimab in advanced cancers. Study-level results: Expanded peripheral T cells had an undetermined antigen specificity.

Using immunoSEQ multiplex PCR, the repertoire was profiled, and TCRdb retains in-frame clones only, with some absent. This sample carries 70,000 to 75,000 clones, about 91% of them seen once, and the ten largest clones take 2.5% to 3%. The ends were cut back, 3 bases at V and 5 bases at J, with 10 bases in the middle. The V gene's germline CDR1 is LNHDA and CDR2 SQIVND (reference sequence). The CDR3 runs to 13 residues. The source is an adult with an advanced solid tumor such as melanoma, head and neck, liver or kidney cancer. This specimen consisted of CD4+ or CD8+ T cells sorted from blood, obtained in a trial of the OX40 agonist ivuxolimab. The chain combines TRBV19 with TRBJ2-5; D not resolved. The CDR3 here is CASSMASGETQYF. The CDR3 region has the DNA TGTGCCAGTAGTATGGCCTCCGGGGAGACCCAGTACTTC.